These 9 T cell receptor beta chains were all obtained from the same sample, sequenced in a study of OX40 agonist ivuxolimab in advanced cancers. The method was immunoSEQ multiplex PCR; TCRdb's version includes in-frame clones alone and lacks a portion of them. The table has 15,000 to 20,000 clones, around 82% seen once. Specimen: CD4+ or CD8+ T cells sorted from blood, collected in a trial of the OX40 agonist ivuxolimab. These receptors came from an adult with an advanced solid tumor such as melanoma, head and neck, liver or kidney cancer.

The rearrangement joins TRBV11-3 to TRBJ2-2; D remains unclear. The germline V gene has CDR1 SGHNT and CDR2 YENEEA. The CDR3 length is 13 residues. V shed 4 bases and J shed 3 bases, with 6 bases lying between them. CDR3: CASSYRDTGELFF. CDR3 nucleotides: TGTGCCAGCAGCTACAGAGACACCGGGGAGCTGTTTTTT.

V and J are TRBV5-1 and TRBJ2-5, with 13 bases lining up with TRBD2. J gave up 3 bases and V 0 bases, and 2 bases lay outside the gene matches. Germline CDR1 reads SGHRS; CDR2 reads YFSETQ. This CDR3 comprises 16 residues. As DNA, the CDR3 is TGCGCCAGCAGCTTGGACGGACTAGCGGGAGAAGAGACCCAGTACTTC. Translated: CASSLDGLAGEETQYF.

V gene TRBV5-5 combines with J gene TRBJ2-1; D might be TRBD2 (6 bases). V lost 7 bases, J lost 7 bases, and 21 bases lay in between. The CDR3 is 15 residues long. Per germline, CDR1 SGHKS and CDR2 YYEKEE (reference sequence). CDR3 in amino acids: CASRPRSGVNNEQFF. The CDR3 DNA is TGTGCCAGCCGGCCCAGATCGGGAGTTAATAATGAGCAGTTCTTC.

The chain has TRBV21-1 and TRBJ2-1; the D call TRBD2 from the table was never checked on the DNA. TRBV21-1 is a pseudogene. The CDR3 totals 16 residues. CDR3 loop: CASSPFSGGLYNEQFF. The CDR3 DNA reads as TGTGCCAGCAGCCCCTTTAGCGGGGGACTTTACAATGAGCAGTTCTTC.

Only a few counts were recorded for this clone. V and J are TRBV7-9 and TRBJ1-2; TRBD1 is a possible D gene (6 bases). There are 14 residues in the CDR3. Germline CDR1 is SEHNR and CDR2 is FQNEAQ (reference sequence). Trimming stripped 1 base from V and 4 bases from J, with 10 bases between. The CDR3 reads CASSLDSTGYGYTF. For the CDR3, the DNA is TGTGCCAGCAGCTTAGACTCGACAGGCTATGGCTACACCTTC.

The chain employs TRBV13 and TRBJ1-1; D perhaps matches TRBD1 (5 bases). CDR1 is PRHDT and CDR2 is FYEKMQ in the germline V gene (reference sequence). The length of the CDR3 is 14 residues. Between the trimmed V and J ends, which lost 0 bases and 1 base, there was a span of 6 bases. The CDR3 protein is CASSLGQGNTEAFF. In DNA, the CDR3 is TGTGCCAGCAGCTTAGGGCAGGGGAACACTGAAGCTTTCTTT.

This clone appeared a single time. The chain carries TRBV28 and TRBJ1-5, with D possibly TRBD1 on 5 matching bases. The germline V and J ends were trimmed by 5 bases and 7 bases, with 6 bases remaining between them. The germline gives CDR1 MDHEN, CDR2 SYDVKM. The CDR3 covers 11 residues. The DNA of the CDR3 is TGTGCCAGCAGTGGGACCCAGCCCCAGCATTTT. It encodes CASSGTQPQHF.

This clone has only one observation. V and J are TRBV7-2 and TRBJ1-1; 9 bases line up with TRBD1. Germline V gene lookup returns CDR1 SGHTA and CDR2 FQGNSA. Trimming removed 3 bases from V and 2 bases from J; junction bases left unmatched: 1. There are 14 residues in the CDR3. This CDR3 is CASSLGQGNTEAFF. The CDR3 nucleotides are TGTGCCAGCAGCTTGGGACAGGGAAACACTGAAGCTTTCTTT.

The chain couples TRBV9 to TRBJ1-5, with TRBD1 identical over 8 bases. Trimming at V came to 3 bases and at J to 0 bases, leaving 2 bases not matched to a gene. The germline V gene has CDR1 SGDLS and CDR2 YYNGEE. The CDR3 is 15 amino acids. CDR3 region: CASSGTGNSNQPQHF. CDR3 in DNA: TGTGCCAGCAGCGGGACAGGGAATAGCAATCAGCCCCAGCATTTT.